This T cell receptor (beta chain) is drawn from a study of T-cell reconstitution after alpha-beta-depleted transplantation in children. Unique molecular identifiers were used in preparing the TCRbeta library. TCRdb called the PCR reads again in MiXCR, with one record for every CDR3 protein. The sample has some 530,000 distinct CDR3 sequences; approximately 13% are singletons. Trimming cost V 5 bases and J 3 bases, with 20 bases left between them. Germline CDR1 and CDR2: SGHVS and FQNEAQ. This CDR3 spans 16 amino acids. V is TRBV7-8 and J is TRBJ2-7; D could derive from TRBD1 or TRBD2 (6 bases each). The source of this sequence is a human donor who donated a stem cell graft to a child with combined immunodeficiency. The input for sequencing was PBMCs from the stem cell graft donor, taken from the stem cell graft. CDR3 bases: TGTGCCAGCAGCCCGCGTGAGATGGGGGGCGGCTACGAGCAGTACTTC. Translated: CASSPREMGGGYEQYF. The variable domain in full, with the rest retrieved from reference TRBV7-8 and TRBJ2-7, is GAGVSQSPRYKVAKRGQDVALRCDPISGHVSLFWYQQALGQGPEFLTYFQNEAQLDKSGLPSDRFFAERPEGSVSTLKIQRTQQEDSAVYLCASSPREMGGGYEQYFGPGTRLTVT.